Below are 12 T cell receptor beta chains sequenced from a single sample in a study of T cells expressing NK-cell markers. TCRdb re-called the 5' RACE reads, yielding one record per CDR3 amino acid sequence without DNA. The specimen's table records 500,000 to 700,000 distinct CDR3 sequences. Material: blood T cells: a sorted CD56 or NKG2C T cell subset, CD4+ or CD8+ T cells, or bulk PBMC T cells (not recorded which). Receptors were obtained from a young man in good health.

The chain couples TRBV6-2 or TRBV6-3 to TRBJ2-1. The CDR3 totals 15 residues. Germline V CDR1 and CDR2: MNHEY, SVGEGT. The CDR3 region is CATRAGFSGYNEQFF.

This chain links TRBV27 with TRBJ2-1; without DNA, the TCRdb call of TRBD2 cannot be checked. The CDR3 runs to 15 residues. Germline V gives CDR1 MNHEY, CDR2 SMNVEV (reference sequence). This CDR3 reads CASSLSPLAGNEQFF.

The chain combines TRBV12-3 or TRBV12-4 with TRBJ2-3; TCRdb proposes TRBD1, but this gene call is untestable without DNA. This CDR3 region has 16 residues. CDR3 sequence reads: CASRARRTPGTDTQYF.

The V and J genes are TRBV5-1 and TRBJ2-4; lacking DNA, the TRBD1 call made by TCRdb goes unchecked. This CDR3 has 14 residues. Germline CDR1 is SGHRS and CDR2 is YFSETQ. Here the CDR3 reads CASSWTGGEGIQYF.

The chain has TRBV7-2 and TRBJ2-1; the D call from TCRdb, TRBD2, cannot be confirmed without DNA. The CDR3 runs to 13 residues. Germline-derived CDR1 and CDR2 are SGHTA and FQGNSA. This chain's CDR3 is CASSLGTLGPQFF.

This chain joins TRBV10-2 and TRBJ2-5; TCRdb outputs TRBD2, but without DNA this stays unchecked. The CDR3 is 15 amino acids. Germline V gene data show CDR1 as WSHSY and CDR2 as SAAADI. The CDR3 is CASRGVIGGGETQYF.

The rearrangement uses TRBV2 and TRBJ1-5; TCRdb's D call, TRBD1, is unchecked because there is no DNA. From germline, CDR1 is SNHLY and CDR2 FYNNEI. The CDR3 consists of 16 residues. The CDR3 sequence is CASSEALGAQNQPQHF.

This chain uses TRBV28 with TRBJ2-1; the TRBD2 assignment by TCRdb is unverifiable without DNA. Germline V gives CDR1 MDHEN, CDR2 SYDVKM. This CDR3 spans 16 amino acids. CDR3 region: CASSLPGLAGASEQFF.

The chain employs TRBV18 and TRBJ1-2; the D gene TCRdb calls, TRBD1, cannot be checked with no DNA. This CDR3 has 16 residues. Germline-derived CDR1 and CDR2 are KGHSH and LQKENI. CDR3 sequence: CASSRGPGTGNNGYTF.

This chain connects TRBV29-1 to TRBJ2-7. The CDR3 has 11 residues. The germline CDR1 and CDR2 sequences are SQVTM and ANQGSEA. The CDR3: CSVEGAYEQYF.

The chain joins TRBV29-1 to TRBJ2-3. The length of the CDR3 is 12 residues. Germline assignment: CDR1 SQVTM and CDR2 ANQGSEA. The CDR3 protein is CSVEKRRDTQYF.

The rearrangement uses TRBV12-3 or TRBV12-4 and TRBJ2-7; the D call from TCRdb, TRBD1, cannot be confirmed without DNA. The CDR3 extends over 15 amino acids. Here the CDR3 reads CASSSRVSLSYEQYF.